This entry is about one T cell receptor (beta chain). With 2 bases removed from V and 6 bases from J, the gap between germline ends came to 13 bases. Germline-derived CDR1 and CDR2 are MNHEY and SVGAGI. CDR3 length: 14 amino acids. These data come from a study of blood T cell repertoires in COVID-19. Libraries were prepared by immunoSEQ multiplex PCR; TCRdb keeps only in-frame clonotypes and omits some of them. Here the sample spans tens of thousands of clones, about 79% being singletons. This receptor was obtained from a woman aged 55-70 years with acute or convalescent COVID-19. The sample comprised peripheral blood. J is TRBJ1-2 and V is TRBV6-5; possibly TRBD1 for D (6 bases). CDR3 bases: TGTGCCAGCAGTTACATGCAGGGGCGCAATGGCTACACCTTC. This translates into CASSYMQGRNGYTF.